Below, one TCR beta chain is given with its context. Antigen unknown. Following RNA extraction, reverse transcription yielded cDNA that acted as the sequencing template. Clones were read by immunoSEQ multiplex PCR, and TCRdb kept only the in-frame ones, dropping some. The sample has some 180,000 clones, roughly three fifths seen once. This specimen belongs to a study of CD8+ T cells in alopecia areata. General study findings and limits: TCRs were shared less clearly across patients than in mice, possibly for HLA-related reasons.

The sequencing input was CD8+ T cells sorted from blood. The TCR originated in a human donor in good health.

The CDR3 DNA follows: TGTGCCAGCACGGGACAGCCCCTGAATGAGCAGTTCTTC. Its protein is CASTGQPLNEQFF. The chain combines TRBV5-6 with TRBJ2-1, with 7 bases lining up with TRBD1. J was trimmed by 7 bases and V by 6 bases; bases with no gene match: 7. The CDR3 is made up of 13 amino acids. CDR1 is SGHDT and CDR2 is YYEEEE in the germline V gene.